Included here is one T cell receptor (beta chain) sequence, with context. The data stem from a study of shared clonotypes between healthy human individuals. The table came from immunoSEQ multiplex PCR; TCRdb's copy has only in-frame clones and leaves some out. The table shows under 600,000 clones, with approximately 95% occurring only once. In germline, CDR1 is KGHSH, CDR2 LQKENI. The ends lost 3 bases at V and 6 bases at J; junction bases unmatched: 10. The CDR3 sequence is 15 residues long. Specimen: naive CD4+ T cells sorted from blood. Subset indicated: CD45RA+ positively selected. The chain carries TRBV18 and TRBJ2-7, with 8 bases identical to TRBD1. The sequence derives from a woman aged 30 to 39 in good health. The CDR3 DNA reads as TGTGCCAGCTCACCTTTGGGGGACAGGTTTGTCGAGCAGTACTTC. Protein sequence: CASSPLGDRFVEQYF.